This TCR beta chain was profiled in a study of T cell therapy after organ transplantation. A word on this clone: Its specificity is not known.

The method was immunoSEQ multiplex PCR; TCRdb's version includes in-frame clones alone and lacks a portion of them. The top ten clones hold roughly 35% of a sample with some 2,000 clones, roughly 70% of them seen once. The sequence derives from a human patient who had received a solid organ transplant and had CMV disease. Source: CD8+ T cells from blood, taken before autologous CMV-specific T cell therapy.

The DNA of the CDR3 is TGCGCCAGCAGCCAAGGGGCAGGGAGCTCCTACAATGAGCAGTTCTTC. Protein sequence: CASSQGAGSSYNEQFF. This chain links TRBV4-3 with TRBJ2-1; possibly TRBD1 or TRBD2 for D (5 bases each). Trimming shortened V by 1 base and J by 0 bases, and 10 bases separated the two germline ends. The germline CDR1 and CDR2 sequences are LGHNA and YSLEER. CDR3 size: 16 residues.